Each of the 28 T cell receptor beta chains below was sequenced from the same sample in a study of blood T cells in healthy people across ages. For the second PCR, which ran for roughly 7 to 11 cycles, a sample-barcoded 5' primer and a J-beta primer mix were used. A single record per CDR3 protein comes from TCRdb applying MiXCR to the 5' RACE reads. This table has about 1.8 million distinct CDR3 sequences, 49% appearing once. Sequenced input: blood. These receptors all stem from a woman in her thirties or forties in good health.

The V gene is TRBV28, the J gene TRBJ2-4; TRBD2 agrees at 7 bases. The V segment lost 6 bases and the J segment 2 bases; nucleotides outside the gene matches: 7. This CDR3 is 15 amino acids long. From germline, CDR1 is MDHEN and CDR2 SYDVKM. In nucleotides, the CDR3 is TGTGCCAGCAGCTTAGGAGCGGGACCCAAAAACATTCAGTACTTC. Protein sequence: CASSLGAGPKNIQYF.

V is TRBV3-1 and J is TRBJ2-5; weak D call: TRBD2 (6 bases). V was clipped by 0 bases and J by 5 bases, with 13 bases between them. The germline V gene has CDR1 LGHDT and CDR2 YNNKEL (reference sequence). The CDR3 is 15 residues long. This CDR3 is CASSQDHRGTETQYF. CDR3 DNA: TGTGCCAGCAGCCAAGATCATCGCGGGACGGAGACCCAGTACTTC.

Ten or more counts support this clonotype. Here the CDR3 reads CASSPHTDTQYF. The DNA of the CDR3 is TGTGCCAGCAGCCCCCACACAGATACGCAGTATTTT. The chain links TRBV7-2 to TRBJ2-3; D unclear. The ends were cut back, 5 bases at V and 2 bases at J, with 5 bases in the middle. Per the germline V gene, CDR1 is SGHTA and CDR2 is FQGNSA. The CDR3 consists of 12 residues. The full variable domain, in which reference TRBV7-2 and TRBJ2-3 provide the parts outside the CDR3, is GAGVSQSPSNKVTEKGKDVELRCDPISGHTALYWYRQSLGQGLEFLIYFQGNSAPDKSGLPSDRFSAERTGGSVSTLTIQRTQQEDSAVYLCASSPHTDTQYFGPGTRLTVL.

This clonotype showed up many times. The genes are TRBV9 and TRBJ2-5; D possibly uses TRBD1 or TRBD2 (5 bases each). Germline CDR1 is SGDLS and CDR2 is YYNGEE. The V end was cut by 3 bases, the J end by 7 bases, with 7 bases between. The CDR3 contains 11 residues. In DNA, the CDR3 is TGTGCCAGCAGCGGTGGGGGGACCCAGTACTTC. Translating gives CASSGGGTQYF.

The genes are TRBV6-6 and TRBJ1-6, with D unresolved. The V end lost 3 bases, the J end lost 10 bases, and 13 bases lay between the germline ends. This CDR3 contains 14 residues. In germline, CDR1 is MNHNY, CDR2 SVGAGI (reference sequence). CDR3 sequence reads: CASSYEGVGSPLHF. The DNA of the CDR3 is TGTGCCAGCAGTTATGAGGGCGTAGGATCACCCCTCCACTTT.

The rearrangement joins TRBV6-1 to TRBJ1-1; D is ambiguous. Germline V gives CDR1 MNHNS, CDR2 SASEGT. This CDR3 is built from 12 residues. V lost 7 bases and J lost 1, with 7 bases in between. CDR3 DNA: TGTGCCAGCATTGCAGGGAACACTGAAGCTTTCTTT. This gives the protein CASIAGNTEAFF.

The chain is built from TRBV20-1 and TRBJ2-5, with a possible D match to TRBD2 (6 bases). The assigned J gene may be wrong: the sequence end matches TRBJ2-7 better. The CDR3 length is 13 residues. CDR1 and CDR2 from the germline V gene are DFQATT and SNEGSKA (reference sequence). The CDR3 loop is CSANSGDFYEQYF. The CDR3, as DNA: TGCAGTGCTAACTCGGGGGACTTCTACGAGCAGTACTTC.

The rearrangement joins TRBV10-3 to TRBJ2-1; TRBD1 is a possible D gene (5 bases). The V end lost 6 bases, the J end lost 5 bases, and 17 bases lay between the germline ends. The CDR3 totals 15 residues. Germline loops: CDR1 ENHRY, CDR2 SYGVKD. DNA for the CDR3: TGTGCCATCAGCCCGGGCAGGGTGGAGAACAATGAGCAGTTCTTC. Residues: CAISPGRVENNEQFF.

The chain has TRBV6-5 and TRBJ2-3; 7 bases agree with TRBD1. The CDR3 is made up of 15 amino acids. Germline CDR1 is MNHEY and CDR2 is SVGAGI. Unmatched junction bases numbered 5, after V lost 3 bases and J lost 2 bases. CDR3 sequence (DNA): TGTGCCAGCAGTTATACCGGGACAGCCACAGATACGCAGTATTTT. This gives the protein CASSYTGTATDTQYF.

In the case of this clonotype: Possible read error: a much larger clone is one base away. The chain is built from TRBV2 and TRBJ2-7, with D perhaps being TRBD1 or TRBD2 (5 bases each). Germline V gives CDR1 SNHLY, CDR2 FYNNEI. There are 13 residues in the CDR3. V was clipped by 4 bases and J by 0 bases, with 7 bases between them. CDR3 nucleotides: TGTGCCAGCAGTGGGGACCTCTCCTACGAGCAGTACTTC. Translating it yields CASSGDLSYEQYF.

This chain joins TRBV12-3 or TRBV12-4 and TRBJ2-7; either TRBD1 or TRBD2 may supply D (5 bases each). This CDR3 is 15 amino acids long. The ends were cut back, 4 bases at V and 2 bases at J, with 15 bases in the middle. Here the CDR3 reads CASSSTRDGPYEQYF. CDR3 bases: TGTGCCAGCAGTTCGACCCGGGACGGCCCCTACGAGCAGTACTTC.

The rearrangement uses TRBV6-2 or TRBV6-3 and TRBJ2-5; no reliable D call. Germline V gene data show CDR1 as MNHEY and CDR2 as SVGEGT. The CDR3 consists of 10 residues. Trimming removed 8 bases at V and 9 bases at J, with 10 bases between. CDR3 sequence: CASSSASQYF. The CDR3 DNA sequence: TGTGCCAGCTCATCCGCGTCCCAGTACTTC.

The rearrangement joins TRBV28 to TRBJ2-1; D uncertain. The V end was cut by 5 bases, the J end by 1 base, with 15 bases between. The CDR3 sequence is 16 residues long. Germline V gene sequence: CDR1 MDHEN, CDR2 SYDVKM. The CDR3 reads CASSAIQAASYNEQFF. DNA for the CDR3: TGTGCCAGCAGTGCAATTCAGGCCGCATCCTACAATGAGCAGTTCTTC.

The genes are TRBV4-3 and TRBJ2-5; D gene ambiguous. This CDR3 has 16 residues. CDR1 is LGHNA and CDR2 is YSLEER in the germline V gene. Trimming removed 0 bases from V and 2 bases from J, with 13 bases in between. CDR3 DNA sequence: TGCGCCAGCAGCCAAGATACTGACTCCTTTCAAGAGACCCAGTACTTC. Its protein is CASSQDTDSFQETQYF.

In nucleotides, the CDR3 is TGCAGTGCTAGAGGGCGGATATACAATGAGCAGTTCTTC. Encoded protein: CSARGRIYNEQFF. The chain employs TRBV20-1 and TRBJ2-1; D is uncertain. Germline V CDR1 and CDR2: DFQATT, SNEGSKA (reference sequence). There are 13 residues in the CDR3. Trimming removed 1 base at V and 4 bases at J, with 8 bases between.

CDR3 nucleotides: TGTGCCACCGCACCGGCAGGTAGCAATCAGCCCCAGCATTTT. Its translation is CATAPAGSNQPQHF. V and J are TRBV24-1 and TRBJ1-5; D ambiguous. Germline CDR1 reads KGHDR; CDR2 reads SFDVKD. V was cut by 9 bases and J by 0 bases, with 11 bases left in between. The CDR3 is made up of 14 amino acids.

Only a few counts were recorded for this clonotype. The chain couples TRBV6-1 to TRBJ1-2; TRBD1 matches at 8 bases. Germline V gives CDR1 MNHNS, CDR2 SASEGT. Trimming cost V 7 bases and J 0 bases; bases outside gene matches: 13. The CDR3 covers 17 residues. CDR3 DNA: TGTGCCAGCACCTCGCGGCAGGACAGGGTAGCTAACTATGGCTACACCTTC. Translated, it gives CASTSRQDRVANYGYTF.

The chain recombines TRBV20-1 with TRBJ1-4; 8 bases agree with TRBD1. CDR1 and CDR2 (germline): DFQATT, SNEGSKA (reference sequence). The CDR3 runs 12 residues. V gave up 6 bases and J gave up 6 bases; unmatched junction bases: 3. Here the CDR3 DNA reads TGCAGTGCGGCAGGGGGCTATGAAAAACTGTTTTTT. It encodes CSAAGGYEKLFF.

CDR3 in DNA: TGTGCCAGCAGATCCCGGGAGGGCGCTGAAGCTTTCTTT. Its protein is CASRSREGAEAFF. The chain couples TRBV27 to TRBJ1-1; D is unresolved. The germline V gene has CDR1 MNHEY and CDR2 SMNVEV (reference sequence). Trimming pared 6 bases from V and 6 bases from J, leaving 14 bases between. This CDR3 spans 13 amino acids.

In this sample, this clonotype turned up a few times. The gene calls are TRBV7-8 and TRBJ2-1, with 9 bases aligning to TRBD1. The ends lost 4 bases at V and 8 bases at J; junction bases unmatched: 15. Germline CDR1 and CDR2: SGHVS and FQNEAQ. The CDR3 contains 17 residues. In DNA, the CDR3 is TGTGCCAGCAGCTCAAGGGACCCGGGACAGGGTGAGGATGAGCAGTTCTTC. Translation gives CASSSRDPGQGEDEQFF.

This clonotype has just one count. This chain links TRBV28 with TRBJ1-2, with D maybe TRBD1 (5 bases). Per the germline V gene, CDR1 is MDHEN and CDR2 is SYDVKM. The CDR3 totals 12 residues. Trimming took 3 bases from V and 8 from J, leaving 10 bases between them. CDR3 residues: CASSFIAGGYTF. The CDR3 coding sequence is TGTGCCAGCAGTTTTATCGCAGGGGGCTACACCTTC.

A few counts support this clonotype. The chain has TRBV20-1 and TRBJ2-7; D possibly corresponds to TRBD2 (5 bases). The germline gives CDR1 DFQATT, CDR2 SNEGSKA (reference sequence). V was shortened by 0 bases and J by 0 bases, with 9 bases between the two germline ends. The CDR3 covers 14 residues. CDR3 residues: CSARDPRVSYEQYF. As DNA, the CDR3 is TGCAGTGCTAGAGATCCGAGGGTCTCCTACGAGCAGTACTTC.

The V gene is TRBV27, the J gene TRBJ2-3, with D possibly matching TRBD1 (6 bases). From germline, CDR1 is MNHEY and CDR2 SMNVEV (reference sequence). The CDR3 totals 15 residues. Trimming took 5 bases from V and 0 from J, leaving 12 bases between them. The CDR3: CASSPRRGSTDTQYF. Written as DNA, the CDR3 is TGTGCCAGCAGTCCCCGCAGGGGAAGCACAGATACGCAGTATTTT.

V and J are TRBV6-1 and TRBJ2-1; D gene unclear. V lost 6 bases and J 8 bases, leaving 8 bases between the germline ends. The germline CDR1 and CDR2 sequences are MNHNS and SASEGT. The length of the CDR3 is 11 residues. CDR3 loop: CASRFFDEQFF. The CDR3 region has the DNA TGTGCCAGCAGATTTTTCGATGAGCAGTTCTTC.

As regards this clonotype: Sequence at one end of the junction differs from germline and may be a read error. The rearrangement uses TRBV7-9 and TRBJ1-4; a weak D match, TRBD1 (5 bases). Germline CDR1 SEHNR, CDR2 FQNEAQ (reference sequence). The CDR3 totals 16 residues. CDR3 DNA sequence: TGTGCCAGCAGCATAGCGGGACGGATCTTTAATGAAAAACTGTTTTTT. Amino acid sequence: CASSIAGRIFNEKLFF.

This clonotype was seen only a few times. This sequence joins TRBV2 and TRBJ2-3; TRBD1 matches 10 bases. The J segment lost 0 bases and the V segment lost 4 bases, leaving 4 bases of the junction unmatched. This CDR3 comprises 16 residues. In germline, CDR1 is SNHLY, CDR2 FYNNEI. CDR3 loop: CASSGTGQGSTDTQYF. CDR3 DNA sequence: TGTGCCAGCAGTGGAACGGGACAGGGGAGCACAGATACGCAGTATTTT.

This chain joins TRBV5-6 and TRBJ1-2, with TRBD1 matching over 8 bases. Germline V gene sequence: CDR1 SGHDT, CDR2 YYEEEE. The trim removed 4 bases at V and 8 bases at J, leaving 22 bases unmatched. The CDR3 is 18 residues long. CDR3 nucleotides: TGTGCCAGCAGCCCCCGTAGAGGACAGGGATTTGGGGCTTCGGGCTACACCTTC. This gives the protein CASSPRRGQGFGASGYTF. Variable domain in full (rest from reference TRBV5-6 and TRBJ1-2): DAGVTQSPTHLIKTRGQQVTLRCSPKSGHDTVSWYQQALGQGPQFIFQYYEEEERQRGNFPDRFSGHQFPNYSSELNVNALLLGDSALYLCASSPRRGQGFGASGYTFGSGTRLTVV.

The chain has TRBV4-3 and TRBJ1-6, with D possibly matching TRBD1 (6 bases). Trimming stripped 4 bases from V and 6 bases from J, with 16 bases between. This CDR3 region has 16 residues. Germline V gives CDR1 LGHNA, CDR2 YSLEER. CDR3: CASSLKAGAGNSPLHF. The CDR3 DNA reads TGCGCCAGCAGCCTAAAGGCAGGGGCTGGTAATTCACCCCTCCACTTT.